The 32 T cell receptor beta chains in this list originate from one sample, sequenced in a study of cytomegalovirus exposure and HLA in healthy donors (dated by TCRdb to about 2017). Library preparation used the immunoSEQ multiplex PCR assay. For the multiplex PCR, a mixture combining 60 forward primers for TCR Vbeta segments and 13 reverse primers for TCR Jbeta segments was used. The source is immuneACCESS, and TCRdb retained only in-frame sequences with V and J called. Part of the clones is not carried over; for the studies checked, unresolved V genes explain less than half of this, and the remainder is unexplained. The sample profile shows 75,000 or so clones; approximately 70% of them were found once. The leading ten clones occupy roughly a fifth of the sample. The material sequenced was PBMCs. The receptors derive from a man aged 35-49 years in good health and CMV-seropositive.

The rearrangement uses TRBV9 and TRBJ1-6; TRBD1 aligns across 10 bases. This CDR3 is 14 amino acids long. V was pared by 5 bases and J by 5 bases, with 1 base of the junction left unmatched. The V gene's germline CDR1 is SGDLS and CDR2 YYNGEE. The CDR3: CASSGQGDNSPLHF. DNA for the CDR3: TGTGCCAGCAGTGGACAGGGGGATAATTCACCCCTCCACTTT.

This chain links TRBV27 with TRBJ1-5; 7 bases align to TRBD1. The V segment lost 6 bases and the J segment 7 bases; nucleotides outside the gene matches: 6. Germline V gene data show CDR1 as MNHEY and CDR2 as SMNVEV (reference sequence). The CDR3 is 13 residues long. The CDR3 loop is CASRQARGQPQHF. The CDR3, as DNA: TGTGCCAGCAGACAGGCCAGGGGGCAGCCCCAGCATTTT.

Sample share makes this clone medium-sized. The chain recombines TRBV5-5 with TRBJ1-1, with a tentative D call TRBD1 (5 bases). Germline V gene data show CDR1 as SGHKS and CDR2 as YYEKEE (reference sequence). The CDR3 extends over 17 amino acids. V was clipped by 1 base and J by 3 bases, with 19 bases between them. The CDR3 sequence is CASSLFPRERGDTEAFF. CDR3 DNA sequence: TGTGCCAGCAGCTTGTTCCCCAGGGAAAGAGGAGACACTGAAGCTTTCTTT.

V and J are TRBV5-1 and TRBJ1-4, with D possibly being TRBD1 (5 bases). This CDR3 has 17 residues. Germline-derived CDR1 and CDR2 are SGHRS and YFSETQ. The germline V and J ends were trimmed by 3 bases and 6 bases, with 21 bases remaining between them. In DNA, the CDR3 is TGCGCCAGCAGCTCTGGGGGGATCCGTGGGGGAGATGAAAAACTGTTTTTT. It yields the protein CASSSGGIRGGDEKLFF.

The rearrangement joins TRBV10-3 to TRBJ2-6; the D is unclear. The V and J ends lost 6 bases and 0 bases respectively, with 6 bases between them. This CDR3 comprises 14 residues. Germline CDR1 and CDR2: ENHRY and SYGVKD. The CDR3 sequence: CAIRGHSGANVLTF. CDR3 sequence (DNA): TGTGCCATCAGGGGCCACTCTGGGGCCAACGTCCTGACTTTC.

The rearrangement links TRBV4-3 to TRBJ2-3; possible D gene TRBD1, 6 bases. Germline values: CDR1 LGHNA, CDR2 YSLEER. Trimming took off 1 base at V and 0 bases at J, with 11 bases between the two ends. This CDR3 comprises 16 residues. The CDR3: CASSQGMTGSTDTQYF. CDR3 nucleotide sequence: TGCGCCAGCAGCCAAGGGATGACAGGTAGCACAGATACGCAGTATTTT.

The chain joins TRBV29-1 to TRBJ2-1; 8 bases agree with TRBD2. V was pared by 3 bases and J by 7 bases, with 2 bases of the junction left unmatched. CDR3 length equals 12 residues. The V gene's germline CDR1 is SQVTM and CDR2 ANQGSEA. The CDR3 here is CSVERGANEQFF. CDR3 DNA: TGCAGCGTTGAGCGGGGGGCAAATGAGCAGTTCTTC.

As concerns this clone: The CDR3 end shows no conserved phenylalanine or tryptophan, and so a read error is likely. J is TRBJ2-2 and V is TRBV5-6; 7 bases are a match to TRBD2. V shed 5 bases and J 6 bases; nucleotides not matched to a gene: 7. The germline CDR1 and CDR2 sequences are SGHDT and YYEEEE. The CDR3 length is 14 residues. The CDR3 nucleotides are TGTGCCAGCAGGCCTGGACTAGGATCCGGGGAGCTGTTTGTT. Translated, it gives CASRPGLGSGELFV.

This chain links TRBV11-3 with TRBJ2-3; 8 nucleotides line up with TRBD2. The V segment lost 5 bases and the J segment 4 bases; nucleotides outside the gene matches: 2. Germline V gives CDR1 SGHNT, CDR2 YENEEA. The CDR3 spans 13 residues. CDR3 region: CASSTGGSDTQYF. CDR3 nucleotides: TGTGCCAGCAGCACGGGGGGGTCAGATACGCAGTATTTT. Based on the CDR3 plus reference TRBV11-3 and TRBJ2-3, the full variable domain is EAGVVQSPRYKIIEKKQPVAFWCNPISGHNTLYWYLQNLGQGPELLIRYENEEAVDDSQLPKDRFSAERLKGVDSTLKIQPAELGDSAVYLCASSTGGSDTQYFGPGTRLTVL.

The V call is TRBV18, the J call TRBJ2-1; D remains unclear. Deletions cut 2 bases from V and 7 bases from J, with 9 bases between. The germline CDR1 and CDR2 sequences are KGHSH and LQKENI. The CDR3 is made up of 13 amino acids. The CDR3 region has the DNA TGTGCCAGCTCACCATCTCTCGGGAATGAGCAGTTCTTC. Encoded protein: CASSPSLGNEQFF.

In this sample, this clone turned up a few times. This chain connects TRBV15 to TRBJ1-2, with D perhaps matching TRBD1 (6 bases). Between the trimmed V and J ends, which lost 5 bases and 8 bases, there was a span of 12 bases. This CDR3 comprises 12 residues. The germline V gene has CDR1 LNHNV and CDR2 YYDKDF (reference sequence). The CDR3 DNA follows: TGTGCCACCAGCGACTTTGGGACAGGCTACACCTTC. Protein sequence: CATSDFGTGYTF.

The sample holds a few counts of this clone. V usage is TRBV28 and J usage is TRBJ2-7; the match to TRBD1 covers 12 bases. With V trimmed by 5 bases and J by 6 bases, 2 bases remained unmatched. The CDR3 runs 13 residues. The germline gives CDR1 MDHEN, CDR2 SYDVKM. The chain's CDR3 is CASSGTGGSEQYF. The CDR3 DNA reads as TGTGCCAGCAGTGGGACAGGGGGCTCCGAGCAGTACTTC.

The V gene is TRBV6-5, the J gene TRBJ2-3, with D possibly TRBD2 on 6 matching bases. The CDR3 runs to 15 residues. CDR1 MNHEY and CDR2 SVGAGI come from the germline V gene. Trimming stripped 7 bases from V and 0 bases from J, with 14 bases between. In DNA, the CDR3 is TGTGCCAGCATCCCCGGGGGACCTAGCACAGATACGCAGTATTTT. Its translation is CASIPGGPSTDTQYF.

The rearrangement links TRBV6-6 to TRBJ1-5; D is uncertain. V was trimmed by 1 base and J by 5 bases, leaving 12 bases between them. The V gene's germline CDR1 is MNHNY and CDR2 SVGAGI (reference sequence). The CDR3 spans 15 residues. In DNA form, the CDR3 reads TGTGCCAGCAGTTACTGGTCGGGGTCCGATCAGCCCCAGCATTTT. Translated, it gives CASSYWSGSDQPQHF.

The chain combines TRBV19 with TRBJ1-2, with D maybe TRBD1 (5 bases). Germline CDR1 reads LNHDA; CDR2 reads SQIVND (reference sequence). This CDR3 contains 13 residues. V lost 3 bases to trimming and J lost 6 bases, with 11 bases between them. CDR3 bases: TGTGCCAGTAGTATCAACGGAGGGGATGGCTACACCTTC. Translation gives CASSINGGDGYTF.

The V gene is TRBV5-1, the J gene TRBJ1-2; D is perhaps TRBD1 (6 bases). The CDR3 length is 14 residues. V was cut by 4 bases and J by 2 bases, with 12 bases left in between. Germline V gene sequence: CDR1 SGHRS, CDR2 YFSETQ. CDR3 sequence reads: CASSQPGTNYGYTF. CDR3 coding DNA: TGCGCCAGCAGCCAACCCGGGACAAACTATGGCTACACCTTC.

The sample holds a few counts of this clone. The chain links TRBV11-2 to TRBJ1-4, with TRBD1 identical over 7 bases. The J segment lost 10 bases and the V segment lost 5 bases, leaving 7 bases of the junction unmatched. The CDR3 extends over 13 amino acids. Germline loops: CDR1 SGHAT, CDR2 FQNNGV. The CDR3 DNA reads TGTGCCAGCAGCGGAGACAGGGTTGCAAAACTGTTTTTT. Translation gives CASSGDRVAKLFF. Based on the CDR3 plus reference TRBV11-2 and TRBJ1-4, the full variable domain is EAGVAQSPRYKIIEKRQSVAFWCNPISGHATLYWYQQILGQGPKLLIQFQNNGVVDDSQLPKDRFSAERLKGVDSTLKIQPAKLEDSAVYLCASSGDRVAKLFFGSGTQLSVL.

This rearrangement joins TRBV21-1 to TRBJ1-1. TRBV21-1 is a listed pseudogene. This CDR3 is 15 amino acids long. CDR3: CASSVRQRGGTEAFF. The CDR3 bases are TGTGCCAGCAGCGTCAGACAGCGCGGGGGCACTGAAGCTTTCTTT.

The V call is TRBV7-9, the J call TRBJ2-7, with TRBD1 as a possible D gene (5 bases). The CDR3 covers 17 residues. Trimming shortened V by 1 base and J by 2 bases, and 18 bases separated the two germline ends. The germline V gene encodes CDR1 SEHNR and CDR2 FQNEAQ (reference sequence). CDR3 nucleotide sequence: TGTGCCAGCAGCTTAGGCAGGGTAGGGATAAGCCCCTACGAGCAGTACTTC. Its translation is CASSLGRVGISPYEQYF.

This clone was seen a handful of times. The chain links TRBV11-3 to TRBJ2-7; TRBD1 is a possible D gene (6 bases). Trimming left V 0 bases short and J 3 bases short, with 12 bases between. The CDR3 covers 15 residues. Per the germline V gene, CDR1 is SGHNT and CDR2 is YENEEA. The DNA for the CDR3 is TGTGCCAGCAGCTTAGAACAGGGTTTCTACTACGAGCAGTACTTC. Translating gives CASSLEQGFYYEQYF.

The chain carries TRBV10-2 and TRBJ1-2; 9 bases line up with TRBD1. Trimming removed 5 bases from V and 4 bases from J; junction bases left unmatched: 8. The CDR3 sequence is 15 residues long. Germline assignment: CDR1 WSHSY and CDR2 SAAADI. CDR3 residues: CASSRAGQGAYGYTF. CDR3 nucleotide sequence: TGCGCCAGCAGTAGGGCGGGACAGGGTGCCTATGGCTACACCTTC.

This chain uses TRBV10-3 with TRBJ1-1, with TRBD1 matching over 7 bases. The CDR3 covers 13 residues. V lost 6 bases, J lost 0 bases, and 1 base stayed unmatched. Per germline, CDR1 ENHRY and CDR2 SYGVKD. In nucleotides, the CDR3 is TGTGCCATCAGGGGACAGATGAACACTGAAGCTTTCTTT. It encodes CAIRGQMNTEAFF.

The chain employs TRBV7-9 and TRBJ2-7, with no clear D. Germline V gives CDR1 SEHNR, CDR2 FQNEAQ (reference sequence). Trimming took 3 bases from V and 0 from J, leaving 15 bases between them. The CDR3 spans 16 residues. The CDR3 DNA is TGTGCCAGCAGCTTGCCCCCCTTTAGTTTCTCCTACGAGCAGTACTTC. Its protein is CASSLPPFSFSYEQYF.

The J gene is TRBJ1-1, the V gene TRBV19, with D possibly matching TRBD1 (6 bases). CDR3 length equals 14 residues. V lost 1 base, J lost 4 bases, and 10 bases lay in between. The germline gives CDR1 LNHDA, CDR2 SQIVND (reference sequence). CDR3 loop: CASSIGGGATEAFF. The CDR3 DNA is TGTGCCAGTAGTATAGGTGGGGGGGCCACTGAAGCTTTCTTT.

The genes are TRBV4-2 and TRBJ1-2; 10 bases line up with TRBD1. V was pared by 7 bases and J by 6 bases, with 11 bases of the junction left unmatched. The CDR3 spans 15 residues. CDR1 is LGHNA, CDR2 YNFKEQ, per germline. The CDR3 DNA reads as TGTGCCAGCAACAAAGGACAGGGGGTTTTAGATGGCTACACCTTC. This codes for CASNKGQGVLDGYTF.

The CDR3 here is CASSLQAGPLSEQYF. For the CDR3, the DNA is TGTGCCAGCAGCCTACAGGCAGGGCCGTTGAGTGAGCAGTACTTC. The chain recombines TRBV7-8 with TRBJ2-7; D is possibly TRBD1 (5 bases). CDR3 length equals 15 residues. Per germline, CDR1 SGHVS and CDR2 FQNEAQ. V was pared by 5 bases and J by 7 bases, with 21 bases between.

The chain links TRBV28 to TRBJ2-7; 11 positions agree with TRBD1. Germline trimming cut 9 bases from V and 3 bases from J; bases unmatched to any gene: 4. The CDR3 consists of 13 residues. The germline gives CDR1 MDHEN, CDR2 SYDVKM. The CDR3 loop reads CASRTGGFYEQYF. DNA of the CDR3: TGTGCCAGTCGGACAGGGGGCTTCTACGAGCAGTACTTC.

This rearrangement joins TRBV19 to TRBJ1-1, with 10 bases lining up with TRBD1. The CDR3 is 14 amino acids. The V and J ends lost 4 bases and 6 bases, in that order; junction bases with no gene match: 5. CDR1 is LNHDA and CDR2 is SQIVND in the germline V gene (reference sequence). The CDR3 nucleotides are TGTGCCAGTAGTACGCCCGACAGGGGGCCTGAAGCTTTCTTT. It codes for CASSTPDRGPEAFF.

Turning to this clone: The same CDR3 can be traced to other DNA sequences in this sample. This chain uses TRBV15 with TRBJ1-4; 9 bases are a match to TRBD1. Germline V gene data show CDR1 as LNHNV and CDR2 as YYDKDF (reference sequence). The CDR3 runs to 17 residues. J gave up 3 bases and V 3 bases, and 8 bases lay outside the gene matches. The CDR3 region has the DNA TGTGCCACCAGCAGCACTGGGACAGGGTACTCTAATGAAAAACTGTTTTTT. It specifies CATSSTGTGYSNEKLFF.

This clone was recorded once. The gene calls are TRBV5-1 and TRBJ2-5; 10 nucleotides align to TRBD2. The CDR3 is made up of 17 amino acids. CDR1 and CDR2 from the germline V gene are SGHRS and YFSETQ. J gave up 2 bases and V 0 bases, and 7 bases lay outside the gene matches. This CDR3 is CASSLVERGGWQETQYF. CDR3 nucleotide sequence: TGCGCCAGCAGCTTGGTGGAGCGGGGGGGTTGGCAAGAGACCCAGTACTTC.

The chain couples TRBV30 to TRBJ2-1, with D tentatively TRBD2 (5 bases). Trimming left V 2 bases short and J 8 bases short, with 10 bases between. Germline-derived CDR1 and CDR2 are GTSNPN and SVGIG (reference sequence). The CDR3 is 12 amino acids. CDR3 residues: CAWSPGFDEQFF. The DNA of the CDR3 is TGTGCCTGGAGTCCGGGGTTCGATGAGCAGTTCTTC. The whole variable domain, remainder taken from reference TRBV30 and TRBJ2-1, is SQTIHQWPATLVQPVGSPLSLECTVEGTSNPNLYWYRQAAGRGLQLLFYSVGIGQISSEVPQNLSASRPQDRQFILSSKKLLLSDSGFYLCAWSPGFDEQFFGPGTRLTVL.

This clone was counted between two and nine times. This chain joins TRBV7-9 and TRBJ1-1, with D tentatively TRBD1 (5 bases). V was cut by 4 bases and J by 0 bases, with 9 bases left in between. This CDR3 comprises 14 residues. CDR1 and CDR2 (germline): SEHNR, FQNEAQ (reference sequence). The DNA for the CDR3 is TGTGCCAGCAGCTCGGGACTCTTGAACACTGAAGCTTTCTTT. Its translation: CASSSGLLNTEAFF.